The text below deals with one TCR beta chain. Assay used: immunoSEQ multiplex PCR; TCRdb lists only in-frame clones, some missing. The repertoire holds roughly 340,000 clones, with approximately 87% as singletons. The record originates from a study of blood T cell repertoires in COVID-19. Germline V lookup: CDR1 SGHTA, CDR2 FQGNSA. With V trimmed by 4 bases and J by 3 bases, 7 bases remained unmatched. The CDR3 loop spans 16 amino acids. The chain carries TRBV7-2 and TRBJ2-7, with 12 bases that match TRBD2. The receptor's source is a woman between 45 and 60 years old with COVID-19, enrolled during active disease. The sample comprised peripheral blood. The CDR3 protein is CASSSTLAGGHYEQYF. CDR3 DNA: TGTGCCAGCAGCTCAACTCTAGCGGGAGGGCACTACGAGCAGTACTTC.